What follows is one TCR beta chain and its context. Its antigen is as yet unknown. Other DNA sequences in the same sample also yield this CDR3. Naive CD8 cells, CD45RO-negative and positively selected for CCR7, excluded terminally differentiated effector memory CD45RA+ cells. This sample stems from a study of shared clonotypes between healthy human individuals. Study observations and caveats: Clonotype sharing among donors likely depends on sequencing depth.

The junction had 3 bases not matched to a gene; V was cut back by 4 bases and J by 3 bases. Germline CDR1 is LGHNA and CDR2 is YSLEER. The length of the CDR3 is 16 residues. The protocol was immunoSEQ multiplex PCR, while the TCRdb copy is restricted to in-frame clones and leaves out a portion. The data show around 2,000,000 clones, 85% to 95% seen once. Material: naive CD8+ T cells from PBMCs. The sequence derives from a man in his late teens or twenties in good health. Some clones in this sample may be carry-over from other donors' samples. This rearrangement joins TRBV4-3 to TRBJ2-3, with 14 positions matching TRBD2. The CDR3 protein is CASSRRLAGGTDTQYF. The DNA of the CDR3 is TGCGCCAGCAGCCGGCGACTAGCGGGAGGGACAGATACGCAGTATTTT.